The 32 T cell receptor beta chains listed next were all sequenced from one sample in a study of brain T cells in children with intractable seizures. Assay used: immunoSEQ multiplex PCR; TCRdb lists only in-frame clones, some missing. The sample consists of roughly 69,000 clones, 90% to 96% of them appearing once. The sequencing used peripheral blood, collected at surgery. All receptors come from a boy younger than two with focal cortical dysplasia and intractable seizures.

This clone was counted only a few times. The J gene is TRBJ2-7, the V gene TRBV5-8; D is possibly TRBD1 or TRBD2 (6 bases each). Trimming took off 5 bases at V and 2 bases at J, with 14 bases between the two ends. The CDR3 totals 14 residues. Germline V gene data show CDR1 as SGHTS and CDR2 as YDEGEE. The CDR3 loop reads CASRLVGGTYEQYF. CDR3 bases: TGTGCCAGCAGACTCGTGGGGGGCACCTACGAGCAGTACTTC.

The CDR3 DNA reads as TGTGCCAGCACCCGTTTGCGGCTAGCGGGTGTGAATGAGCAGTTCTTC. Its protein is CASTRLRLAGVNEQFF. The chain combines TRBV5-8 with TRBJ2-1; 8 bases agree with TRBD2. V was clipped by 6 bases and J by 7 bases; unmatched bases: 15. Germline-derived CDR1 and CDR2 are SGHTS and YDEGEE. This CDR3 contains 16 residues.

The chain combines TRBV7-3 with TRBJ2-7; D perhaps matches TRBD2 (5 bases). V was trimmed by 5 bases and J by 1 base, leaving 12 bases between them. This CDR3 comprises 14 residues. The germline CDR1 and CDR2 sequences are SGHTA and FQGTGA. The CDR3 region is CASSPSGTSYEQYF. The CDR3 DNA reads TGTGCCAGCAGCCCCAGCGGAACGTCCTACGAGCAGTACTTC.

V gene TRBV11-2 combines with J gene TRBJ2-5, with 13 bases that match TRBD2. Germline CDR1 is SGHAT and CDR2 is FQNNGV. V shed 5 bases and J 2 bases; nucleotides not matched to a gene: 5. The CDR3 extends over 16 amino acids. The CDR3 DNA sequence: TGTGCCAGCAGCCCGCGGGGACTAGCGGGGCAAGAGACCCAGTACTTC. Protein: CASSPRGLAGQETQYF.

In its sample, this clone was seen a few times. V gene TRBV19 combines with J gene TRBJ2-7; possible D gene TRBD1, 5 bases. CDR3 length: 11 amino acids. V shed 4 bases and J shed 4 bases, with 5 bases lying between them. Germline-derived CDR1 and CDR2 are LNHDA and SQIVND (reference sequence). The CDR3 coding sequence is TGTGCCAGTAGTACAGGGTACGAGCAGTACTTC. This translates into CASSTGYEQYF. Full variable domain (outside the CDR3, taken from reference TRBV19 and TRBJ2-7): DGGITQSPKYLFRKEGQNVTLSCEQNLNHDAMYWYRQDPGQGLRLIYYSQIVNDFQKGDIAEGYSVSREKKESFPLTVTSAQKNPTAFYLCASSTGYEQYFGPGTRLTVT.

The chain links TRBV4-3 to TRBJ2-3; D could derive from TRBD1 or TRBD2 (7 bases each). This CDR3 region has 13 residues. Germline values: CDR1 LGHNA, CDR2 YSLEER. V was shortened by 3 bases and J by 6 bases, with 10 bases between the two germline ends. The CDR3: CASSHQGGDTQYF. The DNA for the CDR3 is TGCGCCAGCAGCCACCAGGGGGGGGATACGCAGTATTTT.

The CDR3 loop is CASSPLGLAGTGELFF. The CDR3 nucleotides read TGTGCCAGCAGCCCGCTAGGACTAGCGGGGACCGGGGAGCTGTTTTTT. The gene calls are TRBV27 and TRBJ2-2; 12 bases are a match to TRBD2. Trimming took 6 bases from V and 5 from J; bases not matched to a gene: 7. Germline CDR1 is MNHEY and CDR2 is SMNVEV (reference sequence). CDR3 size: 16 residues.

Here the CDR3 DNA reads TGCAGTGCTAGTCGATCGGCAGAGGATCAGCCCCAGCATTTT. As protein: CSASRSAEDQPQHF. The chain has TRBV20-1 and TRBJ1-5; D ambiguous. This CDR3 contains 14 residues. From germline, CDR1 is DFQATT and CDR2 SNEGSKA (reference sequence). With 3 bases removed from V and 5 bases from J, the gap between germline ends came to 14 bases.

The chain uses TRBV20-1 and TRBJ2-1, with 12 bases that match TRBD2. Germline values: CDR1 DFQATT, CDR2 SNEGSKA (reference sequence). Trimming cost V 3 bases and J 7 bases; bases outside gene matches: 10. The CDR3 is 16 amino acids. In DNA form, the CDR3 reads TGCAGTGCTAGTTATGCGACTAGCGGGGGTAGGAATGAGCAGTTCTTC. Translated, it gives CSASYATSGGRNEQFF.

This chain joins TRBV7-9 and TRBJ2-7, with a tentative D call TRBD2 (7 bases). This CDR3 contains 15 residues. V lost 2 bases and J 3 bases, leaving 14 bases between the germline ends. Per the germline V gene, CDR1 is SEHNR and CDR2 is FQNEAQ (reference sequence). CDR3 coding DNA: TGTGCCAGCAGCTTAACCTGGGAGGGGGGCTACGAGCAGTACTTC. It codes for CASSLTWEGGYEQYF.

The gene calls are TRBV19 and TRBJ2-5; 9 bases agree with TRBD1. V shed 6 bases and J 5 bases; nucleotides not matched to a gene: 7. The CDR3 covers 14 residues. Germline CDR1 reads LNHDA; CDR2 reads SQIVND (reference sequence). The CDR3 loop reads CASSYTGTGETQYF. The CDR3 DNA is TGTGCCAGTAGCTATACCGGGACAGGGGAGACCCAGTACTTC.

CDR3 protein: CASSADGGSPLHF. DNA for the CDR3: TGTGCCAGCAGCGCCGACGGGGGGTCGCCCCTCCACTTT. The rearrangement uses TRBV2 and TRBJ1-6, with a weak D call TRBD1 (5 bases). The V end lost 6 bases, the J end lost 13 bases, and 16 bases lay between the germline ends. The CDR3 length is 13 residues. Germline V gene lookup returns CDR1 SNHLY and CDR2 FYNNEI.

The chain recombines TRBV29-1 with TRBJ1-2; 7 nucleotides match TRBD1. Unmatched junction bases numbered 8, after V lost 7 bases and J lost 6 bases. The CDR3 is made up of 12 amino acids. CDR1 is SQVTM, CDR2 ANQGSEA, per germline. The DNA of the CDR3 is TGCAGCGCAAGGGACAGCCTGAATGGCTACACCTTC. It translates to CSARDSLNGYTF.

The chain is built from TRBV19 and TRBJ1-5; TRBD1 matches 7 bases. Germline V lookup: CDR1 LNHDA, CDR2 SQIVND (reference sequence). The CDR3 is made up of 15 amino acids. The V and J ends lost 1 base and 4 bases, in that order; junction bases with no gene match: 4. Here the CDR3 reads CASSIVRGENQPQHF. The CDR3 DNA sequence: TGTGCCAGTAGTATAGTCAGGGGGGAGAATCAGCCCCAGCATTTT.

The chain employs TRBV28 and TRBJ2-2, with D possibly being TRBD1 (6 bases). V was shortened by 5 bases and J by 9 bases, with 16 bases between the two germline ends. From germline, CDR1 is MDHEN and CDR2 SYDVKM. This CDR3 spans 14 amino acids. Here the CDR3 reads CASSPPQGRRELFF. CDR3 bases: TGTGCCAGCAGTCCCCCACAGGGACGCAGGGAGCTGTTTTTT.

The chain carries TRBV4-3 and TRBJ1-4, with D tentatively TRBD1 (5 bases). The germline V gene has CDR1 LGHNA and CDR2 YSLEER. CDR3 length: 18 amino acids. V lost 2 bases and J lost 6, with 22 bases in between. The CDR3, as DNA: TGCGCCAGCAGCCAAAGAAGAGGCAGGGAGCGGAGCTATGAAAAACTGTTTTTT. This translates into CASSQRRGRERSYEKLFF.

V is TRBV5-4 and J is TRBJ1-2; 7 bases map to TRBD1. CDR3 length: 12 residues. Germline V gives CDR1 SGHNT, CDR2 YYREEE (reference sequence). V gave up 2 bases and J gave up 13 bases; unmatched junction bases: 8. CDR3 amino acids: CASSFDRDPCTF. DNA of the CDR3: TGTGCCAGCAGCTTCGACAGGGATCCTTGCACCTTC.

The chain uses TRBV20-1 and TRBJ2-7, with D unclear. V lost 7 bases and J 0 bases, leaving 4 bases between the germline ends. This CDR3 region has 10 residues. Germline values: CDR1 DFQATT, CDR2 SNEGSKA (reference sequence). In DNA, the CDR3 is TGCAGTGTACGCTCCTACGAGCAGTACTTC. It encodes CSVRSYEQYF.

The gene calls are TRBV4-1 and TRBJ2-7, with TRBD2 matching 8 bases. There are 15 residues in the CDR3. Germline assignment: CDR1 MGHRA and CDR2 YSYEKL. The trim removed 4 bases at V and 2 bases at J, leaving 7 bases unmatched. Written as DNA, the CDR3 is TGCGCCAGCAGCCGATCCACGGGACTAGCCTACGAGCAGTACTTC. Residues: CASSRSTGLAYEQYF.

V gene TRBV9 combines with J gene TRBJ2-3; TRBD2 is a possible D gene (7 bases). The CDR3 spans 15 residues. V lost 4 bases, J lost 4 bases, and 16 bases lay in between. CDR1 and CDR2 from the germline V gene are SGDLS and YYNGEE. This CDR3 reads CASSTGGQLSDTQYF. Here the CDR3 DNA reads TGTGCCAGCAGCACCGGGGGGCAATTATCAGATACGCAGTATTTT.

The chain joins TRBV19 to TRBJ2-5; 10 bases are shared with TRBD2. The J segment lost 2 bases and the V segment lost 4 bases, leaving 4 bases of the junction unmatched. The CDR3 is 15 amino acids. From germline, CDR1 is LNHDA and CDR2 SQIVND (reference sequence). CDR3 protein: CASSKLAGIQETQYF. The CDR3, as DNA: TGTGCCAGTAGTAAACTAGCGGGGATACAAGAGACCCAGTACTTC.

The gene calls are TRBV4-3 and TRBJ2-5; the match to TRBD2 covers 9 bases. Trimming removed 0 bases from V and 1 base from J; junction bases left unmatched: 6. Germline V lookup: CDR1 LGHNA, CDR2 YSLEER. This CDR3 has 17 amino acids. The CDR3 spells CASSQEIPTSGQETQYF. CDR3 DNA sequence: TGCGCCAGCAGCCAAGAAATCCCGACTAGCGGCCAAGAGACCCAGTACTTC.

CDR3 DNA: TGTGCCACCAGTGATCCCATGGATACGCAGTATTTT. This translates into CATSDPMDTQYF. This chain joins TRBV24-1 and TRBJ2-3; unclear D gene. The V end lost 3 bases, the J end lost 6 bases, and 6 bases lay between the germline ends. Germline CDR1 reads KGHDR; CDR2 reads SFDVKD. The CDR3 has 12 residues.

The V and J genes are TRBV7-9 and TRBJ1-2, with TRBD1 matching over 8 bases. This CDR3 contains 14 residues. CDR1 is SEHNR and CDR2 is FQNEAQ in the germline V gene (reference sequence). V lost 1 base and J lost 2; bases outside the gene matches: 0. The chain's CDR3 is CASSLDRGNYGYTF. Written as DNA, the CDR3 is TGTGCCAGCAGCTTAGACAGGGGGAACTATGGCTACACCTTC.

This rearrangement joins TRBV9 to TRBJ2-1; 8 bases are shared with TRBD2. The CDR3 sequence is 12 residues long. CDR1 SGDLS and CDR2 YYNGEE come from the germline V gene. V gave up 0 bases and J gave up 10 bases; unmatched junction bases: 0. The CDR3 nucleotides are TGTGCCAGCAGCGTAGGGACTAGCGAGCAGTTCTTC. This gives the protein CASSVGTSEQFF.

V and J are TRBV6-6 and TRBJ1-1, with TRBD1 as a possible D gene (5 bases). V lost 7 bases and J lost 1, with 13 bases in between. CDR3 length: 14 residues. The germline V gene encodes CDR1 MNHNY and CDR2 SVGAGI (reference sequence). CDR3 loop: CASIPGAPNTEAFF. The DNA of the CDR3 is TGTGCCAGCATACCCGGGGCGCCGAACACTGAAGCTTTCTTT.

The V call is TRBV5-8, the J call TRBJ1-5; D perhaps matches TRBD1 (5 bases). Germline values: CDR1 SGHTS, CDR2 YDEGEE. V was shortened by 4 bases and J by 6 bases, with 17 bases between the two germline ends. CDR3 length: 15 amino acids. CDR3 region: CASSRGPRLIQPQHF. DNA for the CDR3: TGTGCCAGCAGCCGGGGCCCTCGGCTGATTCAGCCCCAGCATTTT.

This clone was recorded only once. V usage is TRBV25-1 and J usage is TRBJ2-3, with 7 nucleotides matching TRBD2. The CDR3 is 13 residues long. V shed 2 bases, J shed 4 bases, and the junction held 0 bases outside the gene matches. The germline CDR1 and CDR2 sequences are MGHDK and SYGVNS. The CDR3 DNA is TGTGCCAGCAGTGAAGCGGGAGCAGATACGCAGTATTTT. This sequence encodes CASSEAGADTQYF.

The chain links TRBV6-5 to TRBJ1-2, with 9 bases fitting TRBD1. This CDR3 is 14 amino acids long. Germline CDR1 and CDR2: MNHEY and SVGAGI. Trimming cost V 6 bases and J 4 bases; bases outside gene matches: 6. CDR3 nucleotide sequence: TGTGCCAGCAGCCTTAGGGGACAGGGCTATGGCTACACCTTC. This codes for CASSLRGQGYGYTF.

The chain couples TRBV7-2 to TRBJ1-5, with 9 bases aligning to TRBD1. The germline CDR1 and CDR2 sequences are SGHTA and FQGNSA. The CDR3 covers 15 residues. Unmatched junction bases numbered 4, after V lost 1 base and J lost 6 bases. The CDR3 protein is CASSLEQGAFQPQHF. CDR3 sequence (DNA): TGTGCCAGCAGCTTAGAACAGGGGGCATTTCAGCCCCAGCATTTT.

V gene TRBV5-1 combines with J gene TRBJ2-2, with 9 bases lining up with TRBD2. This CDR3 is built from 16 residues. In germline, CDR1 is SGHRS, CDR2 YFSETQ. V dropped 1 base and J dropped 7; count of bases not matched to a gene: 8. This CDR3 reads CASSLPGGGANGELFF. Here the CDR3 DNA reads TGCGCCAGCAGCTTGCCAGGCGGGGGGGCTAACGGGGAGCTGTTTTTT.

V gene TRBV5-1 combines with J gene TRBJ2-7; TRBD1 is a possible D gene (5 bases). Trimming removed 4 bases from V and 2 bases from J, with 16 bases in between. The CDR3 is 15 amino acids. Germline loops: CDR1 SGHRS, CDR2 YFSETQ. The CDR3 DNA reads TGCGCCAGCAGCCCGGGTGGGGCTCTAACCTACGAGCAGTACTTC. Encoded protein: CASSPGGALTYEQYF. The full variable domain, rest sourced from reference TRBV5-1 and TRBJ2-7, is KAGVTQTPRYLIKTRGQQVTLSCSPISGHRSVSWYQQTPGQGLQFLFEYFSETQRNKGNFPGRFSGRQFSNSRSEMNVSTLELGDSALYLCASSPGGALTYEQYFGPGTRLTVT.